In its sample, the clone carrying this T cell receptor beta chain was seen a few times. Its antigen is unidentified. The V end lost 2 bases, the J end lost 9 bases, and 8 bases lay between the germline ends. Per the germline V gene, CDR1 is SEHNR and CDR2 is FQNEAQ (reference sequence). The CDR3 is 12 amino acids. This record comes from a study of T-cell memory formation after mild COVID-19. The overall study: Largely donor-specific TCR clusters were found. Study-wide findings and caveats: Some SARS-CoV-2-responding clones were already detected in memory before infection.

After 5'RACE with constant-segment primers, TCR alpha and TCR beta cDNA libraries carrying sample barcodes and UMIs were obtained. TCRdb ran MiXCR on the 5' RACE reads and lists one entry per CDR3 protein. Altogether hundreds of thousands of distinct CDR3 sequences are present, roughly 18% being singletons, with the ten largest covering 9% to 15%. This clonotype was sampled from an adult woman who had mild COVID-19 (a few samples of this study predate the infection). Cell type and time point are not known. Sequenced sample: PBMCs or a T cell subset sorted from them (not recorded which). V usage is TRBV7-9 and J usage is TRBJ2-1, with D unclear. The CDR3 DNA follows: TGTGCCAGCAGCTTAATAGATTTTGAGCAGTTCTTC. It specifies CASSLIDFEQFF.